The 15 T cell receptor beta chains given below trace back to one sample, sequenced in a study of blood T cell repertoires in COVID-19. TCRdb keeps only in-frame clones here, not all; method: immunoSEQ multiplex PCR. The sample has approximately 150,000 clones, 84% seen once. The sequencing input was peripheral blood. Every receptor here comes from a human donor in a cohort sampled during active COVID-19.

CDR3 amino acids: CAWSVIAGVQETQYF. CDR3 in DNA: TGTGCCTGGAGTGTAATAGCGGGGGTTCAAGAGACCCAGTACTTC. The V call is TRBV30, the J call TRBJ2-5; TRBD2 aligns across 9 bases. Germline V gene lookup returns CDR1 GTSNPN and CDR2 SVGIG (reference sequence). The length of the CDR3 is 15 residues. V lost 0 bases, J lost 2 bases, and 4 bases stayed unmatched. The variable domain in full, completed from reference TRBV30 and TRBJ2-5, reads SQTIHQWPATLVQPVGSPLSLECTVEGTSNPNLYWYRQAAGRGLQLLFYSVGIGQISSEVPQNLSASRPQDRQFILSSKKLLLSDSGFYLCAWSVIAGVQETQYFGPGTRLLVL.

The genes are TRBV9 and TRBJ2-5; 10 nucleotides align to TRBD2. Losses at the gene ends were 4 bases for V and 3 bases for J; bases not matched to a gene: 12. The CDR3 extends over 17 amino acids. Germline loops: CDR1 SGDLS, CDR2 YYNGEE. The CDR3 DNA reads TGTGCCAGCAGCACTCCCCCCAACGGACTAGCGGAAGAGACCCAGTACTTC. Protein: CASSTPPNGLAEETQYF.

CDR3 region: CASSWGGSPLHF. The CDR3 nucleotides are TGTGCCAGCAGCTGGGGGGGTTCACCCCTCCACTTT. The chain carries TRBV7-2 and TRBJ1-6; perhaps TRBD1 as D (5 bases). CDR1 is SGHTA and CDR2 is FQGNSA in the germline V gene. V lost 4 bases and J 9 bases, leaving 7 bases between the germline ends. The CDR3 sequence is 12 residues long.

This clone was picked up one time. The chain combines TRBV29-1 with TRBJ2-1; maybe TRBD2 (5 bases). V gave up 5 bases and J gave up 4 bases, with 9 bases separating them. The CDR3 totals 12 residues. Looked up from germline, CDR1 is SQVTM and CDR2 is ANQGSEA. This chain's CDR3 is CSVTREYNEQFF. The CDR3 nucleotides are TGCAGCGTTACGAGGGAGTACAATGAGCAGTTCTTC.

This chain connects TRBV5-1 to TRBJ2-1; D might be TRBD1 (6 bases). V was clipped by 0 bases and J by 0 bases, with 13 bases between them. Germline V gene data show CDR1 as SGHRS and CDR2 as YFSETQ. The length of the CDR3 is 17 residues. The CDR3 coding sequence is TGCGCCAGCAGCTTGGTTGGGGGCGACTACTCCTACAATGAGCAGTTCTTC. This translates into CASSLVGGDYSYNEQFF.

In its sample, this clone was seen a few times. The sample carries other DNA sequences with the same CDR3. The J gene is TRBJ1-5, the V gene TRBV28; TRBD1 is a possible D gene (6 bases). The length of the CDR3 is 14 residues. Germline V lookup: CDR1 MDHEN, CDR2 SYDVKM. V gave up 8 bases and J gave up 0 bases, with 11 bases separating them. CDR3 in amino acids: CASVRGYSNQPQHF. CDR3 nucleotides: TGTGCCAGCGTCAGGGGTTATAGCAATCAGCCCCAGCATTTT.

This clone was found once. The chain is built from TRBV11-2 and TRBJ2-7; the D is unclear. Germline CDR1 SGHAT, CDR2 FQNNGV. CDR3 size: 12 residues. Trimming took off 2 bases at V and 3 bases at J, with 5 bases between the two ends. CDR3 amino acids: CASSLYGYEQYV. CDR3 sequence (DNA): TGTGCCAGCAGCTTATACGGCTACGAGCAGTACGTC.

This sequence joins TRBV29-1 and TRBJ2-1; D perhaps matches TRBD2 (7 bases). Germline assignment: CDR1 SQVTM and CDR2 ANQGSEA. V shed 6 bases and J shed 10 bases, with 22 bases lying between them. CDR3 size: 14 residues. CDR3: CSVLGGVYGSEQFF. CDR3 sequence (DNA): TGCAGCGTCCTAGGGGGGGTCTACGGATCCGAGCAGTTCTTC.

CDR3 DNA: TGTGCCAGCAGGGACAGGGGTAATCAGCCCCAGCATTTT. Translated, it gives CASRDRGNQPQHF. The J gene is TRBJ1-5, the V gene TRBV2, with TRBD1 matching over 9 bases. This CDR3 comprises 13 residues. Per the germline V gene, CDR1 is SNHLY and CDR2 is FYNNEI. The V gene end was trimmed by 6 bases and the J gene end by 4 bases; junction bases not matched to a gene: 1.

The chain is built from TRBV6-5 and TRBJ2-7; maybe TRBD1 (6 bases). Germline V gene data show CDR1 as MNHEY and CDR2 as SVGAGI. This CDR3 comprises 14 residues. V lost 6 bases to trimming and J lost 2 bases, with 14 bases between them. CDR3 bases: TGTGCCAGCAGGGGAACAGGGAACCCCTACGAGCAGTACTTC. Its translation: CASRGTGNPYEQYF.

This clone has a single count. CDR3 residues: CASSLTEGVWENTEAFF. In DNA form, the CDR3 reads TGCGCCAGCAGCTTGACAGAAGGGGTTTGGGAGAACACTGAAGCTTTCTTT. V and J are TRBV5-1 and TRBJ1-1, with a possible D match to TRBD1 (5 bases). Germline V gene data show CDR1 as SGHRS and CDR2 as YFSETQ. This CDR3 region has 17 residues. V was clipped by 1 base and J by 1 base, with 17 bases between them.

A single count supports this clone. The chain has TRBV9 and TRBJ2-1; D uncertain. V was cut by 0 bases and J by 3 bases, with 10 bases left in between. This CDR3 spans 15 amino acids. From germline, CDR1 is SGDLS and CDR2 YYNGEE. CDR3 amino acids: CASSVVDTNYNEQFF. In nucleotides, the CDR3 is TGTGCCAGCAGCGTAGTAGACACCAACTACAATGAGCAGTTCTTC.

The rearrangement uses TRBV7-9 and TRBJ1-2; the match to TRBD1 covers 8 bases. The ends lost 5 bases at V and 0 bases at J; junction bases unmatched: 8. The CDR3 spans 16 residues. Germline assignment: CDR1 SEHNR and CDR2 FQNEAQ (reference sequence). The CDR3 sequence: CASSPDRGAPNYGYTF. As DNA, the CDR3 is TGTGCCAGCAGCCCAGACAGGGGAGCTCCTAACTATGGCTACACCTTC. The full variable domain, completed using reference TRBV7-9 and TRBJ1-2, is DTGVSQNPRHKITKRGQNVTFRCDPISEHNRLYWYRQTLGQGPEFLTYFQNEAQLEKSRLLSDRFSAERPKGSFSTLEIQRTEQGDSAMYLCASSPDRGAPNYGYTFGSGTRLTVV.

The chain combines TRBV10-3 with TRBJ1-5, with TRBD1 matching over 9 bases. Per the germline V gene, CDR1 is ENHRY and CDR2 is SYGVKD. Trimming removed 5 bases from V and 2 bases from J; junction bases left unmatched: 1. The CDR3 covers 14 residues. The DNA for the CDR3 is TGTGCCATCAGTAGACAGGGGGGCAATCAGCCCCAGCATTTT. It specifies CAISRQGGNQPQHF.

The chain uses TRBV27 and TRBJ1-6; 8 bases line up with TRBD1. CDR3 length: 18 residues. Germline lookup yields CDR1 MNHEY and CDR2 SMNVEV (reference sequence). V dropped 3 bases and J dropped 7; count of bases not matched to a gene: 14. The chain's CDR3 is CASSLLSPRGPGNSPLHF. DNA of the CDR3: TGTGCCAGCAGTTTGCTCTCCCCCAGGGGGCCTGGGAATTCACCCCTCCACTTT.